This T cell receptor (beta chain) was recovered during a study of T cell repertoires in cytomegalovirus infection. On the study more broadly: Researchers turned to recently identified HLA-C-restricted CMV epitopes as well as well-studied HLA-B-restricted ones.

Study-wide points: Pooled public TCR beta family frequency picked out CMV carriers with the relevant HLA.

Concerning this clonotype: No antigen is known for it.

One entry per CDR3 protein results from TCRdb running MiXCR on the reads. The sample has tens of thousands of distinct CDR3 sequences, 20% seen once. The CDR3 is 13 residues long. V lost 6 bases, J lost 4 bases, and 13 bases lay in between. The sequencing used CD8+ T cells from cultured PBMCs, collected from culture after CMV antigen stimulation. The clonotype originates from a human donor in good health (CMV status not recorded). Some clones in this sample may be carry-over from other donors' samples. The chain recombines TRBV12-3 or TRBV12-4 with TRBJ2-7, with D tentatively TRBD2 (5 bases). CDR3 in amino acids: CASSTGVPYEQYF. The CDR3 DNA is TGTGCCAGCAGCACCGGGGTCCCTTACGAGCAGTACTTC.